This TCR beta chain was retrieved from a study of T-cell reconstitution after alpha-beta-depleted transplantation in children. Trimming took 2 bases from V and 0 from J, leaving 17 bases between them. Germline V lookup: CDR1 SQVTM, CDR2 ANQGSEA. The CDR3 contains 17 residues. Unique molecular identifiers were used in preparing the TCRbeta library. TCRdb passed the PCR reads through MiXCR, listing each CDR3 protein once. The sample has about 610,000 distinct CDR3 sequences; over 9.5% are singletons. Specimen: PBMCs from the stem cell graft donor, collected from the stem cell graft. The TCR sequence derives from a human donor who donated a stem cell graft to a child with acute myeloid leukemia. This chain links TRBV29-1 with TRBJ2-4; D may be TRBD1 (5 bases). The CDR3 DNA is TGCAGCGTTGAAACAGGACCTCCCTGGGGAGCCAAAAACATTCAGTACTTC. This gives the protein CSVETGPPWGAKNIQYF.